These 28 T cell receptor beta chains were all obtained from the same sample, sequenced in a study of T cell responses to AZD1222 COVID-19 vaccine (dated by TCRdb to about 2021). Libraries came from the immunoSEQ multiplex PCR assay. Held by TCRdb, this immuneACCESS table contains in-frame sequences only and omits some clones. Under half of the omission traces to an unresolved V gene where checked; the cause of the rest is unknown. The sample table records around 80,000 clones; roughly nine tenths of these occur just once. Of the sample, around 4.5% is held by the ten largest clones. The label giving this sample's time point can be read as: about 28 days (+/-7) after the second vaccine dose. Source: peripheral blood, taken 28 days after the second AZD1222 dose. Source of these receptors: an adult who received the AZD1222 COVID-19 vaccine.

The chain links TRBV19 to TRBJ1-2; 11 nucleotides line up with TRBD1. Germline V gene lookup returns CDR1 LNHDA and CDR2 SQIVND (reference sequence). This CDR3 has 16 residues. Trimming removed 5 bases from V and 6 bases from J; junction bases left unmatched: 11. The CDR3 DNA reads TGTGCCAGTAGTGGATGGACAGGGGGCGCGATTCATGGCTACACCTTC. As protein: CASSGWTGGAIHGYTF.

This chain links TRBV28 with TRBJ1-5; D is possibly TRBD1 (5 bases). V gave up 8 bases and J gave up 1 base, with 9 bases separating them. The CDR3 runs to 13 residues. Germline lookup yields CDR1 MDHEN and CDR2 SYDVKM. The CDR3 DNA follows: TGTGCCAGCGGCCGGGACAGCAATCAGCCCCAGCATTTT. This sequence encodes CASGRDSNQPQHF.

This chain joins TRBV10-3 and TRBJ2-3, with 9 positions matching TRBD2. Trimming took 8 bases from V and 3 from J; bases not matched to a gene: 9. This CDR3 region has 15 residues. Germline CDR1 ENHRY, CDR2 SYGVKD. The CDR3 here is CAIGLAGESTDTQYF. The CDR3, as DNA: TGTGCCATCGGGTTAGCGGGAGAGTCGACAGATACGCAGTATTTT.

In DNA form, the CDR3 reads TGTGCCAGCAGTCACCTAAGGGGATACGAGCAGTACTTC. Its protein product is CASSHLRGYEQYF. This chain joins TRBV5-6 and TRBJ2-7, with a weak D call TRBD1 (5 bases). The CDR3 sequence is 13 residues long. The V gene lost 5 bases and the J gene lost 4 bases, with 13 bases spanning the gap. Germline assignment: CDR1 SGHDT and CDR2 YYEEEE.

The chain has TRBV6-4 and TRBJ2-2, with TRBD1 as a possible D gene (6 bases). This CDR3 spans 15 amino acids. The germline gives CDR1 MRHNA, CDR2 SNTAGT. V was shortened by 4 bases and J by 4 bases, with 13 bases between the two germline ends. The CDR3 reads CASSGGQGITGELFF. Here the CDR3 DNA reads TGTGCCAGCAGTGGAGGGCAGGGGATCACCGGGGAGCTGTTTTTT.

The chain combines TRBV9 with TRBJ1-2, with 7 bases that match TRBD1. With 4 bases clipped from V and 10 bases from J, the junction kept 7 bases outside the gene matches. Per the germline V gene, CDR1 is SGDLS and CDR2 is YYNGEE. The CDR3 runs 12 residues. CDR3 nucleotide sequence: TGTGCCAGCAGCACATTACAGGGGCCCTACACCTTC. Its translation: CASSTLQGPYTF. The full variable domain, rest sourced from reference TRBV9 and TRBJ1-2, is DSGVTQTPKHLITATGQRVTLRCSPRSGDLSVYWYQQSLDQGLQFLIQYYNGEERAKGNILERFSAQQFPDLHSELNLSSLELGDSALYFCASSTLQGPYTFGSGTRLTVV.

The chain combines TRBV25-1 with TRBJ1-1; 9 nucleotides agree with TRBD1. Germline assignment: CDR1 MGHDK and CDR2 SYGVNS. CDR3 length: 15 amino acids. Trimming took 4 bases from V and 6 from J; bases not matched to a gene: 9. The CDR3 region is CASSGHRGQGAEAFF. CDR3 bases: TGTGCCAGCAGTGGCCACAGGGGGCAAGGCGCTGAAGCTTTCTTT.

This chain links TRBV7-8 with TRBJ1-2; weak D call: TRBD1 (6 bases). The CDR3 totals 14 residues. The ends were cut back, 7 bases at V and 0 bases at J, with 12 bases in the middle. Germline V gives CDR1 SGHVS, CDR2 FQNEAQ. CDR3 loop: CASNRDGPNYGYTF. The CDR3 nucleotides are TGTGCCAGCAACAGGGACGGCCCTAACTATGGCTACACCTTC. Drawing the rest from reference TRBV7-8 and TRBJ1-2, the complete variable domain is GAGVSQSPRYKVAKRGQDVALRCDPISGHVSLFWYQQALGQGPEFLTYFQNEAQLDKSGLPSDRFFAERPEGSVSTLKIQRTQQEDSAVYLCASNRDGPNYGYTFGSGTRLTVV.

V and J are TRBV14 and TRBJ2-3; no clear D gene. Germline CDR1 reads SGHDN; CDR2 reads FVKESK. V gave up 5 bases and J gave up 6 bases, with 9 bases separating them. The CDR3 sequence is 12 residues long. In DNA, the CDR3 is TGTGCCAGCAGCTCATACCGCGATACGCAGTATTTT. It translates to CASSSYRDTQYF.

The gene calls are TRBV5-5 and TRBJ1-4, with TRBD1 as a possible D gene (5 bases). The V and J ends lost 2 bases and 5 bases respectively, with 13 bases between them. The length of the CDR3 is 15 residues. Looked up from germline, CDR1 is SGHKS and CDR2 is YYEKEE (reference sequence). Here the CDR3 reads CASSFWRGRNEKLFF. CDR3 in DNA: TGTGCCAGCAGCTTTTGGAGGGGACGGAATGAAAAACTGTTTTTT.

The V gene is TRBV18, the J gene TRBJ2-2; 10 nucleotides align to TRBD1. The CDR3 is 16 amino acids. Looked up from germline, CDR1 is KGHSH and CDR2 is LQKENI. The V segment lost 3 bases and the J segment 3 bases; nucleotides outside the gene matches: 4. Here the CDR3 DNA reads TGTGCCAGCTCACCGGCGGGACAGGGGTACACCGGGGAGCTGTTTTTT. This gives the protein CASSPAGQGYTGELFF.

The CDR3 reads CASSLLRLNTGELFF. CDR3 nucleotide sequence: TGTGCCAGCAGTTTATTGCGGCTAAACACCGGGGAGCTGTTTTTT. This chain uses TRBV28 with TRBJ2-2, with no clear D. This CDR3 spans 15 amino acids. The ends were cut back, 1 base at V and 2 bases at J, with 8 bases in the middle. Germline V gene sequence: CDR1 MDHEN, CDR2 SYDVKM.

This clone was seen a handful of times. The chain uses TRBV7-2 and TRBJ2-3; D is perhaps TRBD2 (5 bases). CDR1 and CDR2 (germline): SGHTA, FQGNSA. Trimming removed 4 bases from V and 1 base from J, with 12 bases in between. The CDR3 is made up of 15 amino acids. The CDR3 sequence is CASSSWELGTDTQYF. The CDR3 nucleotides are TGTGCCAGCAGCTCCTGGGAGTTAGGCACAGATACGCAGTATTTT. Looking up the rest from reference TRBV7-2 and TRBJ2-3 gives the full variable domain: GAGVSQSPSNKVTEKGKDVELRCDPISGHTALYWYRQSLGQGLEFLIYFQGNSAPDKSGLPSDRFSAERTGGSVSTLTIQRTQQEDSAVYLCASSSWELGTDTQYFGPGTRLTVL.

This chain links TRBV27 with TRBJ1-1; D remains ambiguous. Between the trimmed V and J ends, which lost 2 bases and 2 bases, there was a span of 6 bases. This CDR3 has 13 amino acids. The germline gives CDR1 MNHEY, CDR2 SMNVEV (reference sequence). Written as DNA, the CDR3 is TGTGCCAGCAGTTTAATCCCCAACACTGAAGCTTTCTTT. It codes for CASSLIPNTEAFF.

The genes are TRBV5-1 and TRBJ1-4, with a possible D match to TRBD1 (5 bases). Germline V CDR1 and CDR2: SGHRS, YFSETQ. The CDR3 extends over 15 amino acids. V was shortened by 0 bases and J by 8 bases, with 14 bases between the two germline ends. This CDR3 is CASSLEFRGHEKLFF. CDR3 bases: TGCGCCAGCAGCTTGGAATTCCGTGGACACGAAAAACTGTTTTTT.

The chain joins TRBV6-5 to TRBJ1-6; D is ambiguous. The CDR3 length is 14 residues. Germline V CDR1 and CDR2: MNHEY, SVGAGI. V was shortened by 0 bases and J by 10 bases, with 10 bases between the two germline ends. The CDR3 nucleotides are TGTGCCAGCAGTTACTCCGGGGTAGGATCACCCCTCCACTTT. It yields the protein CASSYSGVGSPLHF.

The chain recombines TRBV6-1 with TRBJ1-2; no clear D. The germline gives CDR1 MNHNS, CDR2 SASEGT. V was pared by 0 bases and J by 2 bases, with 7 bases between. CDR3 size: 14 residues. The CDR3 DNA reads as TGTGCCAGCAGTGAAGCAAGGGTGAACTATGGCTACACCTTC. Protein: CASSEARVNYGYTF.

This chain joins TRBV11-3 and TRBJ2-6; a possible D gene is TRBD1 (5 bases). The CDR3 totals 16 residues. Germline CDR1 is SGHNT and CDR2 is YENEEA. Trimming shortened V by 5 bases and J by 2 bases, and 13 bases separated the two germline ends. CDR3: CASSPGKGTGANVLTF. The CDR3 nucleotides read TGTGCCAGCAGCCCCGGAAAGGGGACTGGGGCCAACGTCCTGACTTTC.

The J gene is TRBJ2-1, the V gene TRBV5-1; TRBD2 matches 13 bases. The CDR3 totals 18 residues. Unmatched junction bases numbered 8, after V lost 0 bases and J lost 5 bases. In germline, CDR1 is SGHRS, CDR2 YFSETQ. The CDR3 bases are TGCGCCAGCAGCTTGGCGGCCGGGGGACTAGCGGGACACAATGAGCAGTTCTTC. It encodes CASSLAAGGLAGHNEQFF.

The CDR3 DNA is TGTGCTAGTGGTTTCACCCCGGGGGTGGAGGACACCGGGGAGCTGTTTTTT. Translating it yields CASGFTPGVEDTGELFF. This chain joins TRBV12-5 and TRBJ2-2, with D perhaps matching TRBD2 (6 bases). In germline, CDR1 is LGHNT, CDR2 FRNRAP. CDR3 length: 17 residues. Trimming took 3 bases from V and 3 from J, leaving 17 bases between them.

The chain joins TRBV24-1 to TRBJ1-1; 8 bases line up with TRBD1. V trimming: 4 bases; J trimming: 1 base; junction bases outside the gene matches: 7. This CDR3 has 16 residues. Germline V gene lookup returns CDR1 KGHDR and CDR2 SFDVKD. The DNA of the CDR3 is TGTGCCACCAGTGACCCCAGACAGGGGCCGAACACTGAAGCTTTCTTT. Translated, it gives CATSDPRQGPNTEAFF.

The chain has TRBV5-6 and TRBJ2-5; D may be TRBD2 (5 bases). V shed 4 bases and J shed 0 bases, with 10 bases lying between them. Germline values: CDR1 SGHDT, CDR2 YYEEEE. The CDR3 consists of 14 residues. DNA for the CDR3: TGTGCCAGCAGCGTCGGACTTTACCAAGAGACCCAGTACTTC. It specifies CASSVGLYQETQYF.

This rearrangement joins TRBV19 to TRBJ2-1, with TRBD1 matching over 9 bases. Germline CDR1 reads LNHDA; CDR2 reads SQIVND (reference sequence). This CDR3 region has 14 residues. V gave up 4 bases and J gave up 9 bases; unmatched junction bases: 7. The CDR3 loop reads CASSKSRDRVEQFF. DNA of the CDR3: TGTGCCAGTAGTAAGTCCCGGGACAGGGTTGAGCAGTTCTTC.

This sequence joins TRBV6-2 or TRBV6-3 and TRBJ1-2; D ambiguous. Germline lookup yields CDR1 MNHEY and CDR2 SVGEGT. This CDR3 is built from 15 residues. Between the trimmed V and J ends, which lost 3 bases and 4 bases, there was a span of 15 bases. CDR3 region: CASSYTQLPPYGYTF. CDR3 coding DNA: TGTGCCAGCAGTTATACACAGCTCCCTCCCTATGGCTACACCTTC.

The gene calls are TRBV30 and TRBJ2-3; tentatively, D is TRBD1 (6 bases). This CDR3 region has 13 residues. CDR1 is GTSNPN and CDR2 is SVGIG in the germline V gene (reference sequence). V was trimmed by 7 bases and J by 6 bases, leaving 17 bases between them. The CDR3 is CAFDRPLEDTQYF. For the CDR3, the DNA is TGTGCCTTTGACAGGCCTTTAGAGGATACGCAGTATTTT.

CDR3: CASSPRGDTEAFF. Written as DNA, the CDR3 is TGTGCCAGCAGCCCCCGGGGTGACACTGAAGCTTTCTTT. This chain links TRBV14 with TRBJ1-1, with D uncertain. CDR3 length: 13 residues. CDR1 is SGHDN, CDR2 FVKESK, per germline. Between the trimmed V and J ends, which lost 4 bases and 3 bases, there was a span of 9 bases.

The rearrangement links TRBV5-1 to TRBJ1-2; the match to TRBD1 covers 11 bases. Germline V gives CDR1 SGHRS, CDR2 YFSETQ. This CDR3 has 17 residues. Trimming took 4 bases from V and 0 from J; bases not matched to a gene: 8. CDR3 region: CASSVGQGALPNYGYTF. The CDR3 nucleotides are TGCGCCAGCAGCGTTGGACAGGGGGCCCTTCCTAACTATGGCTACACCTTC.

This clone has only a few counts. The chain recombines TRBV11-2 with TRBJ2-7, with TRBD1 matching 7 bases. After removal of 0 bases from V and 6 bases from J, the junction contained 11 bases not matched to a gene. The CDR3 is 16 residues long. Germline loops: CDR1 SGHAT, CDR2 FQNNGV. The CDR3 loop reads CASSLEGQRLSPEQYF. The CDR3 bases are TGTGCCAGCAGCTTAGAGGGACAGCGCTTGAGTCCCGAGCAGTACTTC.